This T cell receptor beta chain was obtained from a study of T-cell reconstitution after alpha-beta-depleted transplantation in children. This clonotype has only a few counts. What it recognizes is unknown. Trimming took 6 bases from V and 2 from J, leaving 13 bases between them. The CDR3 consists of 14 residues. CDR1 is SGHTA, CDR2 FQGNSA, per germline. It was with unique molecular identifiers that the TCRbeta library was prepared. Each CDR3 protein is one row after TCRdb ran MiXCR on the PCR reads. The sample lists about 510,000 distinct CDR3 sequences, around 10% occurring once. General study results and limits: Once a year had passed after transplant, T-cell counts and diversity came mostly from newly produced T cells. Some patients owed their high day-60 TCRbeta diversity to surviving recipient T cells and thymic progenitors. Roughly two months post-transplant, alpha-beta T cells reportedly originated from several hundred graft clones that had expanded.

The sequencing here drew on PBMCs, mostly from graft donor cells, taken 180 days after TCRalphabeta/CD19-depleted stem cell transplant. The chain uses TRBV7-2 and TRBJ2-5, with a possible D match to TRBD1 (7 bases). The clonotype was recovered from a female patient aged 2-10 years who had a stem cell transplant for aplastic anemia, so the T cells may come from the graft donor. The DNA of the CDR3 is TGTGCCAGCAGGCCAGGGGGGAATCAAGAGACCCAGTACTTC. This codes for CASRPGGNQETQYF.